The 28 T cell receptor beta chains below were found in one sample sequenced in a study of blood T cell repertoires in COVID-19. The repertoire was sequenced with immunoSEQ multiplex PCR; TCRdb's copy has only in-frame clones and lacks some. The sample holds approximately 130,000 clones, more than 80% seen once. The sample was peripheral blood. These receptors originate from a human donor in a cohort sampled during active COVID-19.

Points on this clone: The junction departs from germline at one end; a sequencing error may be responsible. This chain uses TRBV9 with TRBJ1-2; 7 bases are shared with TRBD1. This CDR3 has 15 residues. The V gene's germline CDR1 is SGDLS and CDR2 YYNGEE. The CDR3 is CASSPRTGSNYGYTF. CDR3 coding DNA: TGTGCCAGCAGCCCAAGGACAGGATCTAATTATGGCTACACCTTC.

This sequence joins TRBV30 and TRBJ2-3; D not resolved. Trimming removed 2 bases from V and 7 bases from J, with 10 bases in between. The CDR3 totals 12 residues. Germline CDR1 reads GTSNPN; CDR2 reads SVGIG (reference sequence). The CDR3: CAWSSAANTQYF. Written as DNA, the CDR3 is TGTGCCTGGAGTTCGGCGGCGAATACGCAGTATTTT.

The chain recombines TRBV7-2 with TRBJ1-5, with a possible D match to TRBD1 (5 bases). Germline V gene sequence: CDR1 SGHTA, CDR2 FQGNSA. The CDR3 is made up of 15 amino acids. The V and J ends lost 7 bases and 3 bases respectively, with 16 bases between them. The CDR3 DNA sequence: TGTGCCAGCAATTCTATGGGGGGTCACAATCAGCCCCAGCATTTT. Translation gives CASNSMGGHNQPQHF.

The chain has TRBV5-4 and TRBJ2-3, with a possible D match to TRBD2 (5 bases). V lost 4 bases and J lost 2, with 11 bases in between. The CDR3 is 14 residues long. Germline V lookup: CDR1 SGHNT, CDR2 YYREEE (reference sequence). In DNA, the CDR3 is TGTGCCAGCAGCAAGGACTCATACACAGATACGCAGTATTTT. Protein: CASSKDSYTDTQYF.

The rearrangement uses TRBV19 and TRBJ2-1; 10 bases fit TRBD1. This CDR3 has 13 residues. J gave up 6 bases and V 8 bases, and 4 bases lay outside the gene matches. Germline CDR1 and CDR2: LNHDA and SQIVND (reference sequence). Written as DNA, the CDR3 is TGTGCCAGTCAAAGGACAGGGGGCAATGAGCAGTTCTTC. This codes for CASQRTGGNEQFF.

The V call is TRBV6-2 or TRBV6-3, the J call TRBJ1-5; TRBD1 matches at 8 bases. Trimming cost V 5 bases and J 7 bases; bases outside gene matches: 13. This CDR3 region has 16 residues. Germline CDR1 is MNHEY and CDR2 is SVGEGT. CDR3 loop: CASSTLRTGPGQPQHF. As DNA, the CDR3 is TGTGCCAGCAGTACCCTACGGACAGGGCCGGGGCAGCCCCAGCATTTT.

The chain joins TRBV6-1 to TRBJ2-7, with 9 bases aligning to TRBD1. The CDR3 length is 14 residues. J gave up 3 bases and V 0 bases, and 0 bases lay outside the gene matches. The germline V gene encodes CDR1 MNHNS and CDR2 SASEGT. The CDR3 DNA is TGTGCCAGCAGTGAAGCGGGACAGGGCTACGAGCAGTACTTC. Its protein product is CASSEAGQGYEQYF.

The V call is TRBV19, the J call TRBJ1-5; D is ambiguous. The CDR3 sequence is 15 residues long. Trimming left V 10 bases short and J 4 bases short, with 20 bases between. Germline-derived CDR1 and CDR2 are LNHDA and SQIVND (reference sequence). The CDR3 nucleotides are TGTGCCATCTCGTCCGGGGTGGTTGGGAATCAGCCCCAGCATTTT. Its protein product is CAISSGVVGNQPQHF.

The chain carries TRBV12-3 or TRBV12-4 and TRBJ2-3; perhaps TRBD2 as D (5 bases). The ends were cut back, 3 bases at V and 5 bases at J, with 9 bases in the middle. This CDR3 region has 13 residues. This chain's CDR3 is CASSFRGIDTQYF. CDR3 sequence (DNA): TGTGCCAGCAGTTTTCGGGGAATAGATACGCAGTATTTT.

The chain links TRBV6-5 to TRBJ1-1; 8 bases are shared with TRBD1. The CDR3 is 14 residues long. V lost 6 bases and J lost 1; bases outside the gene matches: 4. Germline CDR1 reads MNHEY; CDR2 reads SVGAGI. CDR3 protein: CASSRDRKNTEAFF. The DNA for the CDR3 is TGTGCCAGCAGCCGGGACAGGAAGAACACTGAAGCTTTCTTT.

This chain connects TRBV6-5 to TRBJ2-1; 7 bases match TRBD2. The V gene end was trimmed by 4 bases and the J gene end by 3 bases; junction bases not matched to a gene: 6. The germline CDR1 and CDR2 sequences are MNHEY and SVGAGI. This CDR3 spans 15 amino acids. DNA of the CDR3: TGTGCCAGCAGTTCTCGGGAGGTCCTCTACAATGAGCAGTTCTTC. It specifies CASSSREVLYNEQFF.

The V gene is TRBV4-3, the J gene TRBJ2-1; no reliable D call. CDR3 length: 15 residues. Germline assignment: CDR1 LGHNA and CDR2 YSLEER. V was shortened by 0 bases and J by 4 bases, with 10 bases between the two germline ends. As DNA, the CDR3 is TGCGCCAGCAGCCAAGACGCTACGGGTTACAATGAGCAGTTCTTC. Translating it yields CASSQDATGYNEQFF.

The gene calls are TRBV12-3 or TRBV12-4 and TRBJ1-5; D perhaps matches TRBD1 (5 bases). V was shortened by 6 bases and J by 5 bases, with 11 bases between the two germline ends. This CDR3 is 13 amino acids long. CDR3 sequence reads: CASSPGQHQPQHF. In DNA form, the CDR3 reads TGTGCCAGCAGCCCAGGGCAGCATCAGCCCCAGCATTTT.

Remarks on this clone: Relative to the germline gene, one junction end is altered; a read error may explain this. The rearrangement uses TRBV5-4 and TRBJ1-1; tentatively, D is TRBD1 (6 bases). Germline assignment: CDR1 SGHNT and CDR2 YYREEE (reference sequence). This CDR3 is 14 amino acids long. The CDR3 region has the DNA TGTGCCAGCAGCTTGGTTGGGACACCACTGAAGCCCCTCTTT. Protein: CASSLVGTPLKPLF.

The CDR3 reads CAISETGPLGEQYF. The CDR3 DNA follows: TGTGCCATCAGTGAGACGGGTCCCCTCGGGGAGCAGTACTTC. The chain carries TRBV10-3 and TRBJ2-7; D is uncertain. The CDR3 spans 14 residues. Germline V lookup: CDR1 ENHRY, CDR2 SYGVKD. The V end lost 2 bases, the J end lost 7 bases, and 15 bases lay between the germline ends.

The chain has TRBV2 and TRBJ2-5, with 8 positions matching TRBD1. V was pared by 6 bases and J by 1 base, with 10 bases of the junction left unmatched. Germline assignment: CDR1 SNHLY and CDR2 FYNNEI. The CDR3 is 16 residues long. The chain's CDR3 is CASRLPGQELQETQYF. CDR3 coding DNA: TGTGCCAGCAGGCTTCCGGGACAGGAGCTCCAAGAGACCCAGTACTTC.

The chain employs TRBV7-8 and TRBJ2-2; D not resolved. Germline V CDR1 and CDR2: SGHVS, FQNEAQ. The CDR3 runs 13 residues. V was clipped by 3 bases and J by 7 bases, with 9 bases between them. CDR3 sequence reads: CASSFLSDGELFF. Here the CDR3 DNA reads TGTGCCAGCAGCTTTTTGAGTGACGGGGAGCTGTTTTTT.

This clone was found a few times. V gene TRBV6-2 or TRBV6-3 combines with J gene TRBJ1-6; D is undetermined. V was pared by 1 base and J by 9 bases, with 10 bases between. Germline CDR1 reads MNHEY; CDR2 reads SVGEGT. The CDR3 is 14 residues long. The CDR3 spells CASSYLGRISPLHF. The CDR3 DNA sequence: TGTGCCAGCAGTTACTTGGGCAGAATTTCACCCCTCCACTTT.

This rearrangement joins TRBV5-4 to TRBJ2-6; D possibly corresponds to TRBD1 (5 bases). Germline V CDR1 and CDR2: SGHNT, YYREEE (reference sequence). The CDR3 totals 18 residues. Trimming cost V 1 base and J 0 bases, with 14 bases left between them. CDR3 residues: CASSLLSGPSSGANVLTF. CDR3 in DNA: TGTGCCAGCAGCTTGCTCTCAGGGCCCAGCTCTGGGGCCAACGTCCTGACTTTC. The complete variable domain, with remaining parts taken from reference TRBV5-4 and TRBJ2-6, reads ETGVTQSPTHLIKTRGQQVTLRCSSQSGHNTVSWYQQALGQGPQFIFQYYREEENGRGNFPPRFSGLQFPNYSSELNVNALELDDSALYLCASSLLSGPSSGANVLTFGAGSRLTVL.

The chain combines TRBV2 with TRBJ1-5; 10 bases are a match to TRBD1. The CDR3 is made up of 15 amino acids. V was clipped by 4 bases and J by 2 bases; unmatched bases: 2. Looked up from germline, CDR1 is SNHLY and CDR2 is FYNNEI. CDR3 coding DNA: TGTGCCAGCAGTGGAGGACAGGGGGGCAATCAGCCCCAGCATTTT. This sequence encodes CASSGGQGGNQPQHF. The full variable domain, with the rest looked up from reference TRBV2 and TRBJ1-5, is EPEVTQTPSHQVTQMGQEVILRCVPISNHLYFYWYRQILGQKVEFLVSFYNNEISEKSEIFDDQFSVERPDGSNFTLKIRSTKLEDSAMYFCASSGGQGGNQPQHFGDGTRLSIL.

The chain couples TRBV7-8 to TRBJ1-1; D is perhaps TRBD1 (5 bases). Trimming shortened V by 0 bases and J by 4 bases, and 9 bases separated the two germline ends. CDR3 length: 14 residues. CDR1 is SGHVS and CDR2 is FQNEAQ in the germline V gene. This CDR3 is CASSLAVGGTEAFF. The CDR3 DNA is TGTGCCAGCAGCTTAGCGGTGGGGGGCACTGAAGCTTTCTTT.

The chain has TRBV12-3 or TRBV12-4 and TRBJ1-2; 7 nucleotides line up with TRBD1. V lost 5 bases to trimming and J lost 4 bases; unmatched junction nucleotides: 4. This CDR3 contains 13 residues. In DNA form, the CDR3 reads TGTGCCAGCAGTACAGGGGTGGGCTATGGCTACACCTTC. Amino acids: CASSTGVGYGYTF.

The CDR3 sequence: CASSPGGIVPYEQYF. In DNA form, the CDR3 reads TGTGCCAGCAGCCCCGGCGGGATCGTTCCCTACGAGCAGTACTTC. This chain connects TRBV27 to TRBJ2-7, with TRBD2 as a possible D gene (6 bases). Deletions cut 6 bases from V and 2 bases from J, with 17 bases between. The CDR3 totals 15 residues. The germline CDR1 and CDR2 sequences are MNHEY and SMNVEV (reference sequence).

V usage is TRBV7-8 and J usage is TRBJ1-1; no reliable D call. CDR1 is SGHVS, CDR2 FQNEAQ, per germline. Trimming cost V 6 bases and J 0 bases, with 14 bases left between them. CDR3 size: 15 residues. The CDR3 protein is CASSPVKHMNTEAFF. CDR3 nucleotides: TGTGCCAGCAGTCCAGTTAAACACATGAACACTGAAGCTTTCTTT.

The chain joins TRBV12-3 or TRBV12-4 to TRBJ1-1; 9 bases fit TRBD1. This CDR3 has 13 residues. V shed 7 bases, J shed 7 bases, and the junction held 7 bases outside the gene matches. The DNA of the CDR3 is TGTGCCAGCACAGACAGGGGGAGTATTGAAGCTTTCTTT. Protein: CASTDRGSIEAFF.

This sequence joins TRBV19 and TRBJ2-2, with 10 positions matching TRBD1. With 4 bases clipped from V and 6 bases from J, the junction kept 5 bases outside the gene matches. Germline loops: CDR1 LNHDA, CDR2 SQIVND (reference sequence). This CDR3 comprises 15 residues. CDR3 amino acids: CASSRTGGGAGELFF. CDR3 in DNA: TGTGCCAGTAGTAGGACAGGGGGAGGCGCCGGGGAGCTGTTTTTT.

This chain links TRBV6-2 or TRBV6-3 with TRBJ2-1; 10 bases agree with TRBD2. This CDR3 has 17 amino acids. Germline CDR1 MNHEY, CDR2 SVGEGT. After removal of 0 bases from V and 0 bases from J, the junction contained 2 bases not matched to a gene. The CDR3 loop reads CASSYSASGSSYNEQFF. The CDR3 bases are TGTGCCAGCAGTTACTCGGCTAGCGGGAGCTCCTACAATGAGCAGTTCTTC.

This clone has only a few counts. The genes are TRBV29-1 and TRBJ2-1, with 11 nucleotides matching TRBD1. CDR1 SQVTM and CDR2 ANQGSEA come from the germline V gene. V trimming: 7 bases; J trimming: 3 bases; junction bases outside the gene matches: 8. The CDR3 sequence is 15 residues long. CDR3 amino acids: CSGRKGQGDYNEQFF. In DNA, the CDR3 is TGCAGCGGACGGAAGGGACAGGGGGACTACAATGAGCAGTTCTTC.